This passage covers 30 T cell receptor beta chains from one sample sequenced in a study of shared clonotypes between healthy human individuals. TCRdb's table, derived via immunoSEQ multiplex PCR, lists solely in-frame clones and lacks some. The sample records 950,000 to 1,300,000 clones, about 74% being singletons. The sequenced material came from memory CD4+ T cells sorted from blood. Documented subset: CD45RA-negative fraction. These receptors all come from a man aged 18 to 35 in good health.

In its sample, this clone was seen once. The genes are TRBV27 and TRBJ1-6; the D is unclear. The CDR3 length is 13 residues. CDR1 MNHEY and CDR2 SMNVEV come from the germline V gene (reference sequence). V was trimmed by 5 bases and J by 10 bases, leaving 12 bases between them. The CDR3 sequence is CASSQRTESPLHF. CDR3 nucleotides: TGTGCCAGCAGTCAACGGACCGAATCACCCCTCCACTTT.

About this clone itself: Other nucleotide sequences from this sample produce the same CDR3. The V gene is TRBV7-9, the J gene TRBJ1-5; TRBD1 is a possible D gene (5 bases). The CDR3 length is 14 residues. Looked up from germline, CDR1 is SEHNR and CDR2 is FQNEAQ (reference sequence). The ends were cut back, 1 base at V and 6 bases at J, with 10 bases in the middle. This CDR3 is CASSLGGGGQPQHF. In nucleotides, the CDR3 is TGTGCCAGCAGCTTAGGAGGTGGGGGTCAGCCCCAGCATTTT.

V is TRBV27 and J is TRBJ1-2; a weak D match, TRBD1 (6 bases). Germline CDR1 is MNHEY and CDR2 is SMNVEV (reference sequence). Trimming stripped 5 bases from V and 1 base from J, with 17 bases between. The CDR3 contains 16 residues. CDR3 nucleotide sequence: TGTGCCAGCAGTCCACTCCACCTGGACAGTAACTATGGCTACACCTTC. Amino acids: CASSPLHLDSNYGYTF.

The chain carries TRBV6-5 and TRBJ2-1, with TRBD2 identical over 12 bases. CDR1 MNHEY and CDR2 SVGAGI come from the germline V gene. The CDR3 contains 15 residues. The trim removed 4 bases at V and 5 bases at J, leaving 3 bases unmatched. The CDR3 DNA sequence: TGTGCCAGCAGTTTCCGACTAGCGGGGGACAATGAGCAGTTCTTC. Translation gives CASSFRLAGDNEQFF.

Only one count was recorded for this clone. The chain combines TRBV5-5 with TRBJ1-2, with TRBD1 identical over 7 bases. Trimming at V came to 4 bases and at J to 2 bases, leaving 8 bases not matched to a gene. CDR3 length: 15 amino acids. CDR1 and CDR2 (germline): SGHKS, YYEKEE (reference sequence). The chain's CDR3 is CASSPGQAPNYGYTF. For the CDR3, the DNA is TGTGCCAGCAGCCCAGGACAGGCTCCAAACTATGGCTACACCTTC.

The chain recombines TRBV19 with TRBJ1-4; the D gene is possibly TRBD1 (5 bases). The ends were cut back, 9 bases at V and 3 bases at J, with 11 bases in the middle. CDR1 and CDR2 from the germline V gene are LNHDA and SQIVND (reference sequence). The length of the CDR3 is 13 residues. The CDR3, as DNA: TGTGCCAGCGCCCGGGACTCTAATGAAAAACTGTTTTTT. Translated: CASARDSNEKLFF. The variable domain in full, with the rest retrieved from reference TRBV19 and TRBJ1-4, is DGGITQSPKYLFRKEGQNVTLSCEQNLNHDAMYWYRQDPGQGLRLIYYSQIVNDFQKGDIAEGYSVSREKKESFPLTVTSAQKNPTAFYLCASARDSNEKLFFGSGTQLSVL.

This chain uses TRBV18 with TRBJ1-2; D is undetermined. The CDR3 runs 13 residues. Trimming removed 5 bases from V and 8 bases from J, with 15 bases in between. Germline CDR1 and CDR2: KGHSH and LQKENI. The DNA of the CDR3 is TGTGCCAGCTCAGCGGACGGCCCTTGGGGCTACACCTTC. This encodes CASSADGPWGYTF.

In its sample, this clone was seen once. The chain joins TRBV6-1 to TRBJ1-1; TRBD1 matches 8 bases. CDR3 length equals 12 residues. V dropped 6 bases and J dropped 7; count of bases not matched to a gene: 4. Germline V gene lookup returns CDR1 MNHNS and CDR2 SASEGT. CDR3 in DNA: TGTGCCAGCAGGATGACAGGGGTTGAAGCTTTCTTT. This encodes CASRMTGVEAFF.

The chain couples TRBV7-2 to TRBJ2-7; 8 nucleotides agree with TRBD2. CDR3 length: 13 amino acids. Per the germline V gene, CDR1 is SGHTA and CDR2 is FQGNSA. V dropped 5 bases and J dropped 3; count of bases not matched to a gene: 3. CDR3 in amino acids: CASSTGRGYEQYF. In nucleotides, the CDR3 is TGTGCCAGCAGCACCGGGAGGGGCTACGAGCAGTACTTC.

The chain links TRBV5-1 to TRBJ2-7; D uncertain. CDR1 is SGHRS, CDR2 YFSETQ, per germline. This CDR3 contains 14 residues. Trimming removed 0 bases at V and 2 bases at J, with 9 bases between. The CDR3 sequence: CASSLELGPYEQYF. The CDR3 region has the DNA TGCGCCAGCAGCTTGGAGCTAGGTCCCTACGAGCAGTACTTC.

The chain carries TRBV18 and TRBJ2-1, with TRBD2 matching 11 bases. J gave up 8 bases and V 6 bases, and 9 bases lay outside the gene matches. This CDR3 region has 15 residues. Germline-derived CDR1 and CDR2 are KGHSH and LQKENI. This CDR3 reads CASSPTSGGVDEQFF. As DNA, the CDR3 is TGTGCCAGCTCGCCAACTAGCGGGGGAGTCGATGAGCAGTTCTTC.

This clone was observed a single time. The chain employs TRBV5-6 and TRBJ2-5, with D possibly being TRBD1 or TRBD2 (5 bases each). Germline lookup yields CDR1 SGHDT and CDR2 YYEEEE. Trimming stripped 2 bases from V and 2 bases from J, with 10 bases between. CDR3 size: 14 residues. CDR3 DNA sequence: TGTGCCAGCAGCTTACCGGGACCTCAAGAGACCCAGTACTTC. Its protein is CASSLPGPQETQYF.

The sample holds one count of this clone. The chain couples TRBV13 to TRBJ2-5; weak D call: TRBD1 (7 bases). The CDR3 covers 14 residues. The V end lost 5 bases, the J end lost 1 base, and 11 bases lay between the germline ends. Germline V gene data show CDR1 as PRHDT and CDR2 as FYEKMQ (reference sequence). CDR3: CASSPRDSQETQYF. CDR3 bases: TGTGCCAGCAGCCCGCGGGACAGCCAAGAGACCCAGTACTTC.

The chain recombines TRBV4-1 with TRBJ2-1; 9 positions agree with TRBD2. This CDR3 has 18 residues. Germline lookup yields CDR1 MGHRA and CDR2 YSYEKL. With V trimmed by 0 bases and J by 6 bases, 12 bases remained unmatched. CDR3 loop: CASSQDVTSGQWVNEQFF. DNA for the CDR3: TGCGCCAGCAGCCAAGATGTGACTAGCGGACAATGGGTCAATGAGCAGTTCTTC.

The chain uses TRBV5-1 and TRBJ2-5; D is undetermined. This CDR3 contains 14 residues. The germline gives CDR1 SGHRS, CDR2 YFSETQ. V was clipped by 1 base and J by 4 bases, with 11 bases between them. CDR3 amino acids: CASSLMPGLETQYF. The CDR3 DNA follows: TGCGCCAGCAGCTTGATGCCCGGGTTAGAGACCCAGTACTTC.

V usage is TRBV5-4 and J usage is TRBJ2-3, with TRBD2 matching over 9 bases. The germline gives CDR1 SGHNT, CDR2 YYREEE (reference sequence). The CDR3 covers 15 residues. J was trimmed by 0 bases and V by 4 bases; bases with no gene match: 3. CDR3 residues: CASSVTSGSTDTQYF. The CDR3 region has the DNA TGTGCCAGCAGCGTGACTAGCGGTAGCACAGATACGCAGTATTTT. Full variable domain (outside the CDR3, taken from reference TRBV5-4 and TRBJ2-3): ETGVTQSPTHLIKTRGQQVTLRCSSQSGHNTVSWYQQALGQGPQFIFQYYREEENGRGNFPPRFSGLQFPNYSSELNVNALELDDSALYLCASSVTSGSTDTQYFGPGTRLTVL.

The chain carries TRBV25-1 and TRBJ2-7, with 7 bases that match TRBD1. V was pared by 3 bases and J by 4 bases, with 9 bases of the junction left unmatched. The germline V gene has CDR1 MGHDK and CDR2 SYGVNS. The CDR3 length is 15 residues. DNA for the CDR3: TGTGCCAGCAGTGATCCGGGACAGAGCTTATACGAGCAGTACTTC. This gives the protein CASSDPGQSLYEQYF.

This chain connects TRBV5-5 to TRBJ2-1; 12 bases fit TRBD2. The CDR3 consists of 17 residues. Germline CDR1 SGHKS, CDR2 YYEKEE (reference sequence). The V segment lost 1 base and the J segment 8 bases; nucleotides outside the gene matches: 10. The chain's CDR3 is CASSLTSGGRVGDEQFF. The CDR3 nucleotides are TGTGCCAGCAGCTTGACTAGCGGGGGGCGTGTGGGTGATGAGCAGTTCTTC.

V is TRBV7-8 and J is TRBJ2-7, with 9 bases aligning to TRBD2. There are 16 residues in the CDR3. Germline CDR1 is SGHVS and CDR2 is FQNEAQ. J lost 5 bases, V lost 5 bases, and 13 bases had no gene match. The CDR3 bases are TGTGCCAGCAGCCTAGTCCCTCCGGGACTAGCAAACGAGCAGTACTTC. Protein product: CASSLVPPGLANEQYF.

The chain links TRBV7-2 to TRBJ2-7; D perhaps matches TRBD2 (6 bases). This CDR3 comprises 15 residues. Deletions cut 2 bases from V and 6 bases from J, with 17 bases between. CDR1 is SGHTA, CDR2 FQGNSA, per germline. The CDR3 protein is CASSLNTGVTGEQYF. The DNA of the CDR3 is TGTGCCAGCAGCTTAAATACGGGAGTGACGGGCGAGCAGTACTTC.

The CDR3 DNA follows: TGTGCCAGCAGTGAATTGGTCAGGGAAAGTCAGCCCCAGCATTTT. It encodes CASSELVRESQPQHF. This chain links TRBV6-1 with TRBJ1-5, with a weak D call TRBD1 (5 bases). The CDR3 is 15 amino acids. V was clipped by 2 bases and J by 6 bases, with 14 bases between them. Germline CDR1 reads MNHNS; CDR2 reads SASEGT.

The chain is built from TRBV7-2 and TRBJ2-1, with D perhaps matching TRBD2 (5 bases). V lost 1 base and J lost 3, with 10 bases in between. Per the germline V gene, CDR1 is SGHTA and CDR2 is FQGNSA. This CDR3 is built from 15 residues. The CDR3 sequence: CASSLDPSSYNEQFF. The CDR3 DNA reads TGTGCCAGCAGCTTAGACCCTAGCAGCTACAATGAGCAGTTCTTC.

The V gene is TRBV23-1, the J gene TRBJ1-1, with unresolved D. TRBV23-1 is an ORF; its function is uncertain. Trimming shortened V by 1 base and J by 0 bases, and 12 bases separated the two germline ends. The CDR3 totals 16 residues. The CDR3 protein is CASSQYGSSLNTEAFF. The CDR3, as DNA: TGCGCCAGCAGTCAATACGGGAGTTCCTTGAACACTGAAGCTTTCTTT.

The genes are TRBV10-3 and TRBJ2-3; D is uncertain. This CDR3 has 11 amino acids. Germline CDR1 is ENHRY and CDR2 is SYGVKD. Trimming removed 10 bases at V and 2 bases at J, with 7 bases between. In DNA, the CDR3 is TGTGCCAGCAGGACCACAGATACGCAGTATTTT. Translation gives CASRTTDTQYF.

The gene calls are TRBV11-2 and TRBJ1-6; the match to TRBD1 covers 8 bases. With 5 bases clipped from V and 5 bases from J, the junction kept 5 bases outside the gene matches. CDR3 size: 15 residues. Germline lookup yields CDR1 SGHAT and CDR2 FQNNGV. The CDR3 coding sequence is TGTGCCAGCAGCCGGAACAGGGGGGATAATTCACCCCTCCACTTT. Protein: CASSRNRGDNSPLHF.

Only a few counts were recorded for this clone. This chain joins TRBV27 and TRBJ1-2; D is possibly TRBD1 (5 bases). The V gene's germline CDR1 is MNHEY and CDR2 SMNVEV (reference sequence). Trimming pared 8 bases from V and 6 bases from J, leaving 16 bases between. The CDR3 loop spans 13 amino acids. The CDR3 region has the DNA TGTGCCAGCGGTCAATGGTCGGGGGATGGCTACACCTTC. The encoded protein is CASGQWSGDGYTF.

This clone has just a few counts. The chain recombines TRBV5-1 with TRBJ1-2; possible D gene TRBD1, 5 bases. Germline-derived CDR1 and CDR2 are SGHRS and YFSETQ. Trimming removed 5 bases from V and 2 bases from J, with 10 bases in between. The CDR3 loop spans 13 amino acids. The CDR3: CASREQENYGYTF. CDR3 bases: TGCGCCAGCAGAGAACAGGAGAACTATGGCTACACCTTC.

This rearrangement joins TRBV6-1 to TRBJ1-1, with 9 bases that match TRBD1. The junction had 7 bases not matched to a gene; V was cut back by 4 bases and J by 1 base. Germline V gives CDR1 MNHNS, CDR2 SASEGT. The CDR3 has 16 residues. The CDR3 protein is CASSVVPGQGNTEAFF. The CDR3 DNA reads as TGTGCCAGCAGTGTAGTCCCGGGACAGGGGAACACTGAAGCTTTCTTT.

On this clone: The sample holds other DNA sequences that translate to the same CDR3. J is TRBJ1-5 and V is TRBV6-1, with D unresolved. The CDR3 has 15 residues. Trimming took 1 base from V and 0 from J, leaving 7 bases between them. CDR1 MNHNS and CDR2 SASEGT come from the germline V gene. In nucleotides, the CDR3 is TGTGCCAGCAGTGAAGGATCTTATAGCAATCAGCCCCAGCATTTT. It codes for CASSEGSYSNQPQHF.

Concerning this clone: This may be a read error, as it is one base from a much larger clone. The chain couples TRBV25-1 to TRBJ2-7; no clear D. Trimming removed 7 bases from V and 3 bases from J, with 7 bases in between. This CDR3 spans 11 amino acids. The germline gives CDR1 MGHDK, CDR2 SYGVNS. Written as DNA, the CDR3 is TGTGCCAGCACTTGGGGCTACGAGCAGTACTTC. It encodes CASTWGYEQYF.